This TCR beta chain was profiled in a study of control samples from healthy donors and cancer patients. Here immunoSEQ multiplex PCR was the method, and the copy in TCRdb shows in-frame clones only, minus some. This sample has 100,000 to 150,000 clones, with roughly 91% found just once. Trimming cost V 3 bases and J 3 bases, with 12 bases left between them. Germline CDR1 and CDR2: ENHRY and SYGVKD. The CDR3 contains 15 residues. The chain carries TRBV10-3 and TRBJ2-1, with a tentative D call TRBD1 (5 bases). This clonotype originated in a man aged 50 to 59 with head and neck cancer. The sequenced sample consisted of PBMCs. CDR3 amino acids: CAISDLPGNYNEQFF. CDR3 bases: TGTGCCATCAGTGATCTTCCAGGGAACTACAATGAGCAGTTCTTC.